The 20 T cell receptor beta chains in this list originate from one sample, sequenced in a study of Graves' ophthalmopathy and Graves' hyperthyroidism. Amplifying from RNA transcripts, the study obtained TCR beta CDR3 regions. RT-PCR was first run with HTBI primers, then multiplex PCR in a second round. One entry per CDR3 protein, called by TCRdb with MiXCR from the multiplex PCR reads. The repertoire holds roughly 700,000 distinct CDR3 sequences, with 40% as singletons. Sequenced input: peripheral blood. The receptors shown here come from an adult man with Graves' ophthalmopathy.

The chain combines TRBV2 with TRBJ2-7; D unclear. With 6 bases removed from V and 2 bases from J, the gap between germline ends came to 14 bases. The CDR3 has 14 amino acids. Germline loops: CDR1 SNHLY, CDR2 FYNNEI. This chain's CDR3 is CASSQRSVAYEQYF. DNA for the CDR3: TGTGCCAGCAGCCAACGATCCGTAGCCTACGAGCAGTACTTC.

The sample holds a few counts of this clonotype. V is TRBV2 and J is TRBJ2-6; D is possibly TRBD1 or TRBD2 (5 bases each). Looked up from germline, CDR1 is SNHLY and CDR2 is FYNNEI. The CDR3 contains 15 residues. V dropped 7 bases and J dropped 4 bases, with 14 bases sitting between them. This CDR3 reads CASNLGAPGANVLTF. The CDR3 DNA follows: TGTGCCAGCAACCTCGGGGCGCCCGGGGCCAACGTCCTGACTTTC.

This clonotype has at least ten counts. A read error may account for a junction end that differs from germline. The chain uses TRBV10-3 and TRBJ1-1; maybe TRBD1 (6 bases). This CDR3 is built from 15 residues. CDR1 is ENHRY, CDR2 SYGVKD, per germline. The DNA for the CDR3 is TGTGCCAGCAGTTACGGGGGGCGGGTGAACACTGAAGCTTTCTTT. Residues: CASSYGGRVNTEAFF.

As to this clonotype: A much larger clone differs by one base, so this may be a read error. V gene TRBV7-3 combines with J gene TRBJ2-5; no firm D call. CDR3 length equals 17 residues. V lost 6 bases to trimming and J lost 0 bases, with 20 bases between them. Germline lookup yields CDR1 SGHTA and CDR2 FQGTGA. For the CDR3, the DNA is TGTGCCAGCAGTGAGTCGCTGGGGTCCGGGTACCAAGAGACCCAGTACTTC. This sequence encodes CASSESLGSGYQETQYF.

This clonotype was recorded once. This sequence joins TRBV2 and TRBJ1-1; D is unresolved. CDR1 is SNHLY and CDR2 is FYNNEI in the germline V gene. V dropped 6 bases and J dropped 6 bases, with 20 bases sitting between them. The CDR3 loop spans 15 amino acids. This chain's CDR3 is CASSGVRPGSPEAFF. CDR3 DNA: TGTGCCAGCAGCGGCGTCAGACCCGGGAGCCCTGAAGCTTTCTTT.

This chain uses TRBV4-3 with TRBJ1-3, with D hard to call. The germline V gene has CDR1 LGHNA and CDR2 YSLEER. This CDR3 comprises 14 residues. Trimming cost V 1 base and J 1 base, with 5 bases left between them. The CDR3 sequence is CASSQGNSGNTIYF. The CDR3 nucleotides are TGCGCCAGCAGCCAAGGCAATTCTGGAAACACCATATATTTT.

The CDR3: CASSQDWEGRKTQYF. DNA of the CDR3: TGCGCCAGCAGCCAAGATTGGGAGGGGAGGAAGACCCAGTACTTC. This chain uses TRBV4-1 with TRBJ2-5; 7 positions match TRBD2. CDR1 MGHRA and CDR2 YSYEKL come from the germline V gene. J gave up 6 bases and V 0 bases, and 7 bases lay outside the gene matches. The CDR3 has 15 residues.

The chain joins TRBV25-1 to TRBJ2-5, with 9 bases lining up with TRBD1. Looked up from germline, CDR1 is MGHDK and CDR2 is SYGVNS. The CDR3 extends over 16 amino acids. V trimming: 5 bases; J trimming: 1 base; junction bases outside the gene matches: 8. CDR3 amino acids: CASSFGDRVGQETQYF. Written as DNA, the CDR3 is TGTGCCAGCAGTTTCGGGGACAGGGTGGGCCAAGAGACCCAGTACTTC.

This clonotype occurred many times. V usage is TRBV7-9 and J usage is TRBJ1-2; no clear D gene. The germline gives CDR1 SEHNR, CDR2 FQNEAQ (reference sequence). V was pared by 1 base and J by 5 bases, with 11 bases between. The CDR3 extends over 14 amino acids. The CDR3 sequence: CASSLVSQGYGYTF. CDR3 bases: TGTGCCAGCAGCTTAGTGTCACAAGGTTATGGCTACACCTTC.

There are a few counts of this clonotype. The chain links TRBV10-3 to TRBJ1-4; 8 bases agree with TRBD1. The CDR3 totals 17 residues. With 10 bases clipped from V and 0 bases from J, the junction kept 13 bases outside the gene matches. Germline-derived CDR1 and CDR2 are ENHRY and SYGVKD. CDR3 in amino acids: CATQQGGMETTNEKLFF. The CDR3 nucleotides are TGTGCCACCCAACAGGGGGGGATGGAGACAACTAATGAAAAACTGTTTTTT.

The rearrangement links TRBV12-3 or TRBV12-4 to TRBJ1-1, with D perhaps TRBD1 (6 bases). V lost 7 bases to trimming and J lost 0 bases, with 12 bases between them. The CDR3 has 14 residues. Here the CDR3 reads CASTGQLLNTEAFF. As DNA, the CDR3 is TGTGCCAGCACCGGACAGCTTTTGAACACTGAAGCTTTCTTT.

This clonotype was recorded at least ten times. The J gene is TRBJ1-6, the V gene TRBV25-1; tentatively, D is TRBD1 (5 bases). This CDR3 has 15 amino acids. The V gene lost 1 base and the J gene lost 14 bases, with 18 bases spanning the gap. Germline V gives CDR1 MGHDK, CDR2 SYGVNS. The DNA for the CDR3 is TGTGCCAGCAGTGAATCGAGGGGCGGAATTATGACCCTCCACTTT. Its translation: CASSESRGGIMTLHF.

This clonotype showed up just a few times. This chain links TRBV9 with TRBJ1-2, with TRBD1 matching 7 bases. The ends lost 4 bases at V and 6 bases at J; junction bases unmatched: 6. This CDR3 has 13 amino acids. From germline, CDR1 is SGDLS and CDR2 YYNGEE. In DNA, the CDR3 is TGTGCCAGCAGCCACGCCACAGGGGATGGCTACACCTTC. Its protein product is CASSHATGDGYTF. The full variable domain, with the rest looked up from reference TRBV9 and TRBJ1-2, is DSGVTQTPKHLITATGQRVTLRCSPRSGDLSVYWYQQSLDQGLQFLIQYYNGEERAKGNILERFSAQQFPDLHSELNLSSLELGDSALYFCASSHATGDGYTFGSGTRLTVV.

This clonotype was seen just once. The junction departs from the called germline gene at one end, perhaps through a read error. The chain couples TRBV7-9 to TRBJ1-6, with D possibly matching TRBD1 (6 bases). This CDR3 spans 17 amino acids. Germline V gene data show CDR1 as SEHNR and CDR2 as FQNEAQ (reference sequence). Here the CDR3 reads CASSQESLDSYNPPLHF. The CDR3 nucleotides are TGTGCCAGCAGCCAAGAATCCCTGGACAGTTATAATCCACCCCTCCACTTT.

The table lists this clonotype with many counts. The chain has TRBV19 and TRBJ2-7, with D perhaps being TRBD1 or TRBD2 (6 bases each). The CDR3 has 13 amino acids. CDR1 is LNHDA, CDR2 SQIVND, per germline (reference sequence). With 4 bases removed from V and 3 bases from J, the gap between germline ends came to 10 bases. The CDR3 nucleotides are TGTGCCAGTAGTAGCGGGACACACTACGAGCAGTACTTC. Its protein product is CASSSGTHYEQYF.

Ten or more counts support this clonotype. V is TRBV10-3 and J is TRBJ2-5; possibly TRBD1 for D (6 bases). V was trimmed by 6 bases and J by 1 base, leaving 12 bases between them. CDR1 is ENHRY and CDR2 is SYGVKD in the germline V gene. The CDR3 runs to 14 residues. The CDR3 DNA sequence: TGTGCCATCAGACAACAGGGTGTCCAAGAGACCCAGTACTTC. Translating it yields CAIRQQGVQETQYF.

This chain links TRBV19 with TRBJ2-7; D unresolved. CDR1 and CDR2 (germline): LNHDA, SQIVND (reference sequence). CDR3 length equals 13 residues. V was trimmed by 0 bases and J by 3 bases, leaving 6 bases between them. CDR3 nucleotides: TGTGCCAGTAGTATAGACGGCGACTACGAGCAGTACTTC. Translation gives CASSIDGDYEQYF. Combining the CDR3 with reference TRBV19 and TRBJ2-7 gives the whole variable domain DGGITQSPKYLFRKEGQNVTLSCEQNLNHDAMYWYRQDPGQGLRLIYYSQIVNDFQKGDIAEGYSVSREKKESFPLTVTSAQKNPTAFYLCASSIDGDYEQYFGPGTRLTVT.

The CDR3 loop is CASSLVGPGRQYSPLHF. CDR3 DNA sequence: TGTGCCAGCAGCTTAGTAGGGCCAGGGAGGCAGTATTCACCCCTCCACTTT. This chain joins TRBV11-2 and TRBJ1-6; tentative D call: TRBD1 (5 bases). This CDR3 spans 17 amino acids. The germline V gene has CDR1 SGHAT and CDR2 FQNNGV. V was trimmed by 1 base and J by 8 bases, leaving 18 bases between them.

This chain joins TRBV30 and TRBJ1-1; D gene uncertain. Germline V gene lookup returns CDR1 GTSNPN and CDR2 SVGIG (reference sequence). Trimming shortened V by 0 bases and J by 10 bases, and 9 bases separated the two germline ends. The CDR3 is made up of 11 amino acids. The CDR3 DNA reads TGTGCCTGGAGTGTCCGTGGCGGAGCTTTCTTT. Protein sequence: CAWSVRGGAFF.

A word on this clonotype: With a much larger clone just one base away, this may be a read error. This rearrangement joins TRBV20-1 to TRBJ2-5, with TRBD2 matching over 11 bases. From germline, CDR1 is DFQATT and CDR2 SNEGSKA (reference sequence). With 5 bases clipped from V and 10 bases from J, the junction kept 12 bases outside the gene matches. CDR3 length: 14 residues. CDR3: CSAQRVAGGQIQYF. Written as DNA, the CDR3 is TGCAGTGCTCAACGGGTAGCGGGAGGGCAAATCCAGTACTTC.